This is a list of T cell receptor beta chains from one sample in a study of beta chain features in type 1 diabetes. Sequenced by immunoSEQ multiplex PCR; TCRdb stores in-frame clones only, minus some. The sample holds under 200,000 clones, approximately 8.4% seen once. Specimen: central memory CD4+ T cells from blood. The receptors were gathered from a woman aged 18 to 35 in good health. Both conserved end residues are part of each CDR3. Fields, in order: J gene, D gene, clone size, V gene, CDR3 protein, CDR3 DNA. The D gene is left open where the match is weak. Some rows have no size entry. The others give once, few or many, or a class for an expanded clone.

J: TRBJ2-5
D: -
size: -
V: TRBV9
CDR3: CASSVGGLRETQYF
DNA: TGTGCCAGCAGCGTCGGGGGGCTCAGAGAGACCCAGTACTTC

J: TRBJ2-7
D: TRBD1
size: -
V: TRBV7-3
CDR3: CASSLITGDEQYF
DNA: TGTGCCAGCAGCTTAATTACAGGGGACGAGCAGTACTTC

J: TRBJ2-3
D: TRBD2
size: few
V: TRBV7-2
CDR3: CASIGLAKDTQYF
DNA: TGTGCCAGCATAGGACTAGCGAAAGATACGCAGTATTTT

J: TRBJ2-7
D: TRBD1
size: -
V: TRBV18
CDR3: CASSPGTGPYEQYF
DNA: TGTGCCAGCTCACCCGGGACAGGTCCCTACGAGCAGTACTTC

J: TRBJ2-5
D: -
size: -
V: TRBV9
CDR3: CASSVNSGETQYF
DNA: TGTGCCAGCAGCGTAAATAGCGGAGAGACCCAGTACTTC

J: TRBJ1-6
D: -
size: few
V: TRBV7-8
CDR3: CASSLREVGSPLHF
DNA: TGTGCCAGCAGCCTACGGGAGGTCGGATCACCCCTCCACTTT

J: TRBJ1-5
D: TRBD1
size: few
V: TRBV2
CDR3: CASSERTGNQPQHF
DNA: TGTGCCAGCAGTGAACGGACAGGGAATCAGCCCCAGCATTTT

J: TRBJ2-5
D: TRBD1
size: -
V: TRBV4-3
CDR3: CASSQESGQGIETQYF
DNA: TGCGCCAGCAGCCAAGAAAGCGGACAGGGGATAGAGACCCAGTACTTC

J: TRBJ1-2
D: -
size: -
V: TRBV18
CDR3: CASSPLNTGTEGYTF
DNA: TGTGCCAGCTCACCACTTAACACAGGGACGGAAGGCTACACCTTC

J: TRBJ2-3
D: TRBD1
size: few
V: TRBV6-5
CDR3: CASSYSGTGLDTQYF
DNA: TGTGCCAGCAGTTACAGCGGGACAGGGCTAGATACGCAGTATTTT

J: TRBJ2-7
D: TRBD2
size: many
V: TRBV2
CDR3: CASGLGTSSYEQYF
DNA: TGTGCCAGCGGGCTGGGGACTAGCTCATACGAGCAGTACTTC

J: TRBJ2-1
D: TRBD1
size: -
V: TRBV7-2
CDR3: CASSLVWTGNEQFF
DNA: TGTGCCAGCAGCTTAGTCTGGACAGGGAATGAGCAGTTCTTC

J: TRBJ1-1
D: -
size: -
V: TRBV18
CDR3: CASSPAGMQNTEAFF
DNA: TGTGCCAGCTCACCGGCAGGGATGCAGAACACTGAAGCTTTCTTT

J: TRBJ2-2
D: -
size: -
V: TRBV5-1
CDR3: CASRGLSDFGELFF
DNA: TGCGCCAGCAGGGGACTTTCCGATTTCGGGGAGCTGTTTTTT

J: TRBJ1-2
D: -
size: -
V: TRBV28
CDR3: CASSFASGPYGYTF
DNA: TGTGCCAGCAGCTTTGCTAGCGGTCCCTATGGCTACACCTTC

J: TRBJ2-5
D: TRBD2
size: -
V: TRBV2
CDR3: CASSGGLANQETQYF
DNA: TGTGCCAGCAGTGGTGGACTAGCCAACCAAGAGACCCAGTACTTC

J: TRBJ1-2
D: -
size: -
V: TRBV21-1
CDR3: CASSKPGNYGYTF
DNA: TGTGCCAGCAGCAAGCCAGGAAACTATGGCTACACCTTC

J: TRBJ2-5
D: TRBD2
size: few
V: TRBV4-1
CDR3: CASSQIPGGQQTQYF
DNA: TGCGCCAGCAGCCAAATTCCGGGGGGGCAACAGACCCAGTACTTC

J: TRBJ2-3
D: TRBD2
size: many
V: TRBV29-1
CDR3: CSVRLAGSTDTQYF
DNA: TGCAGCGTTCGTCTAGCGGGGAGCACAGATACGCAGTATTTT

J: TRBJ1-1
D: -
size: few
V: TRBV18
CDR3: CASSPTTTMNTEAFF
DNA: TGTGCCAGCTCACCAACGACAACCATGAACACTGAAGCTTTCTTT

J: TRBJ2-3
D: TRBD1
size: -
V: TRBV5-4
CDR3: CASSVDRDDTQYF
DNA: TGTGCCAGCAGCGTGGACAGGGATGATACGCAGTATTTT

J: TRBJ1-1
D: -
size: few
V: TRBV4-3
CDR3: CASSLQVNTEAFF
DNA: TGCGCCAGCAGCCTTCAGGTGAACACTGAAGCTTTCTTT

J: TRBJ2-7
D: -
size: few
V: TRBV7-2
CDR3: CASSLFNEQYF
DNA: TGTGCCAGCAGCTTGTTCAACGAGCAGTACTTC

J: TRBJ2-5
D: TRBD1
size: -
V: TRBV19
CDR3: CASSYPAGGETQYF
DNA: TGTGCCAGTAGTTACCCGGCAGGGGGAGAGACCCAGTACTTC

J: TRBJ1-2
D: -
size: -
V: TRBV27
CDR3: CASSTSGGFGYTF
DNA: TGTGCCAGCAGCACCTCTGGGGGCTTCGGCTACACCTTC

J: TRBJ1-2
D: TRBD1
size: few
V: TRBV30
CDR3: CAATGGGGYTF
DNA: TGTGCCGCTACAGGGGGCGGTGGCTACACCTTC

J: TRBJ2-5
D: TRBD1
size: few
V: TRBV6-5
CDR3: CASRPGGAKTQYF
DNA: TGTGCCAGCAGACCAGGGGGCGCGAAGACCCAGTACTTC

J: TRBJ1-2
D: TRBD1
size: -
V: TRBV18
CDR3: CASSPSSRDRGHGVYGYTF
DNA: TGTGCCAGCTCACCAAGCTCGAGGGACAGGGGGCACGGAGTCTATGGCTACACCTTC

J: TRBJ1-2
D: TRBD1
size: many
V: TRBV6-6
CDR3: CASSYGTGTGNGYTF
DNA: TGTGCCAGCAGTTACGGAACCGGGACAGGGAACGGCTACACCTTC

J: TRBJ1-1
D: -
size: -
V: TRBV2
CDR3: CASSVAGEGTEAFF
DNA: TGTGCCAGCAGTGTTGCAGGGGAGGGGACTGAAGCTTTCTTT

J: TRBJ1-5
D: -
size: many
V: TRBV2
CDR3: CASSEERDQPQHF
DNA: TGTGCCAGCAGTGAAGAGAGAGATCAGCCCCAGCATTTT

J: TRBJ1-1
D: -
size: -
V: TRBV2
CDR3: CASRYHDSSPEAFF
DNA: TGTGCCAGCAGATACCACGACAGTTCTCCTGAAGCTTTCTTT

J: TRBJ2-7
D: TRBD2
size: few
V: TRBV9
CDR3: CASSYSGDGEQYF
DNA: TGTGCCAGCAGTTATAGCGGGGACGGCGAGCAGTACTTC

J: TRBJ2-1
D: -
size: -
V: TRBV5-4
CDR3: CASSLPVNYNEQFF
DNA: TGTGCCAGCAGCTTACCGGTAAACTACAATGAGCAGTTCTTC

J: TRBJ2-7
D: TRBD1
size: -
V: TRBV5-5
CDR3: CASSFGQVVTYEQYF
DNA: TGTGCCAGCAGCTTTGGACAGGTGGTGACCTACGAGCAGTACTTC

J: TRBJ1-1
D: -
size: -
V: TRBV18
CDR3: CASSPPGLANTEAFF
DNA: TGTGCCAGCTCACCCCCGGGACTGGCGAACACTGAAGCTTTCTTT

J: TRBJ2-3
D: -
size: few
V: TRBV2
CDR3: CASSESRVGTDTQYF
DNA: TGTGCCAGCAGCGAGTCCCGGGTTGGGACAGATACGCAGTATTTT

J: TRBJ2-3
D: TRBD2
size: few
V: TRBV9
CDR3: CASSYGTRGTDTQYF
DNA: TGTGCCAGCAGCTATGGGACTAGGGGCACAGATACGCAGTATTTT

J: TRBJ2-1
D: -
size: -
V: TRBV6-5
CDR3: CASSYTLNLGQFF
DNA: TGTGCCAGCAGTTACACCCTAAACCTCGGGCAGTTCTTC

J: TRBJ2-5
D: -
size: -
V: TRBV2
CDR3: CASSRGQETQYF
DNA: TGTGCCAGCAGTAGAGGTCAAGAGACCCAGTACTTC

J: TRBJ2-3
D: -
size: few
V: TRBV9
CDR3: CASSQDRSTDTQYF
DNA: TGTGCCAGCAGCCAGGACAGAAGCACAGATACGCAGTATTTT

J: TRBJ2-7
D: -
size: -
V: TRBV27
CDR3: CASSLSTDSYEQYF
DNA: TGTGCCAGCAGTTTATCGACAGACTCCTACGAGCAGTACTTC

J: TRBJ2-7
D: TRBD1
size: few
V: TRBV2
CDR3: CASSTRTGGDHEQYF
DNA: TGTGCCAGCAGTACTCGGACAGGGGGCGACCACGAGCAGTACTTC